The rows below give T cell receptor beta chains drawn from one sample of a study of shared clonotypes between healthy human individuals. This table comes from immunoSEQ multiplex PCR, and its TCRdb copy is limited to in-frame clones, with some not included. The sample consists of some 580,000 clones, around 97% of them appearing once. The sample comprised naive CD4+ T cells sorted from blood. The receptors were gathered from a woman between 25 and 40 years old in good health. CDR3s include the opening cysteine and the closing phenylalanine or tryptophan. The D gene is left open where the match is weak.

j_call: TRBJ2-7
v_call: TRBV19
d_call: -
cdr3_aa: CASSGPYEQYF
cdr3_nt: TGTGCCAGTAGTGGACCCTACGAGCAGTACTTC

j_call: TRBJ2-2
v_call: TRBV18
d_call: TRBD1
cdr3_aa: CASSPPGQSNTGELFF
cdr3_nt: TGTGCCAGCTCACCACCGGGACAGTCGAACACCGGGGAGCTGTTTTTT

j_call: TRBJ1-5
v_call: TRBV6-1
d_call: -
cdr3_aa: CASRRARDGNQPQHF
cdr3_nt: TGTGCCAGCAGAAGAGCCCGGGATGGCAATCAGCCCCAGCATTTT

j_call: TRBJ1-1
v_call: TRBV7-3
d_call: -
cdr3_aa: CASSLNDGTEAFF
cdr3_nt: TGTGCCAGCAGCTTAAACGACGGCACTGAAGCTTTCTTT

j_call: TRBJ1-2
v_call: TRBV27
d_call: TRBD1
cdr3_aa: CASSPIGRQGNYGYTF
cdr3_nt: TGTGCCAGCAGTCCTATTGGGCGACAGGGAAACTATGGCTACACCTTC

j_call: TRBJ1-1
v_call: TRBV6-5
d_call: TRBD1
cdr3_aa: CASSTEGAQNTEAFF
cdr3_nt: TGTGCCAGCAGCACTGAGGGGGCGCAAAACACTGAAGCTTTCTTT

j_call: TRBJ2-1
v_call: TRBV2
d_call: -
cdr3_aa: CASSEQGFYNEQFF
cdr3_nt: TGTGCCAGCAGTGAACAGGGCTTCTACAATGAGCAGTTCTTC

j_call: TRBJ1-2
v_call: TRBV2
d_call: -
cdr3_aa: CASDDVGLDYGYTF
cdr3_nt: TGTGCCAGCGACGACGTGGGATTGGACTATGGCTACACCTTC

j_call: TRBJ1-2
v_call: TRBV10-1
d_call: -
cdr3_aa: CASTDRSDDYTF
cdr3_nt: TGCGCCAGCACCGACAGGTCGGATGACTACACCTTC

j_call: TRBJ2-7
v_call: TRBV19
d_call: TRBD1
cdr3_aa: CASSSGRDSYEQYF
cdr3_nt: TGTGCCAGTAGTTCCGGCCGGGACAGCTACGAGCAGTACTTC

j_call: TRBJ1-5
v_call: TRBV11-2
d_call: TRBD1
cdr3_aa: CASSPQGGNQPQHF
cdr3_nt: TGTGCCAGCAGCCCCCAGGGGGGCAATCAGCCCCAGCATTTT

j_call: TRBJ2-5
v_call: TRBV10-3
d_call: -
cdr3_aa: CAISAPGQRETQYF
cdr3_nt: TGTGCCATCAGTGCACCGGGCCAGAGGGAGACCCAGTACTTC

j_call: TRBJ1-5
v_call: TRBV7-9
d_call: TRBD1
cdr3_aa: CASSWDSWDQHF
cdr3_nt: TGTGCCAGCAGCTGGGACAGTTGGGACCAGCATTTT

j_call: TRBJ1-4
v_call: TRBV5-1
d_call: -
cdr3_aa: CASSLAAGQSEKLFF
cdr3_nt: TGCGCCAGCAGCTTGGCCGCGGGGCAAAGCGAAAAACTGTTTTTT

j_call: TRBJ2-1
v_call: TRBV21-1
d_call: -
cdr3_aa: CASSGRDRVIDEQFF
cdr3_nt: TGTGCCAGCAGCGGCCGGGACAGGGTTATCGATGAGCAGTTCTTC

j_call: TRBJ2-1
v_call: TRBV2
d_call: TRBD2
cdr3_aa: CASRGGLAGGKGEQFF
cdr3_nt: TGTGCCAGCAGGGGGGGACTAGCGGGAGGGAAGGGTGAGCAGTTCTTC

j_call: TRBJ1-5
v_call: TRBV28
d_call: TRBD1
cdr3_aa: CASSLGTGDNQPQHF
cdr3_nt: TGTGCCAGCAGTTTAGGGACAGGGGACAATCAGCCCCAGCATTTT